The 29 T cell receptor beta chains given below trace back to one sample, sequenced in a study of PD-1 blockade in mismatch repair-deficient tumors. Clones were sequenced by immunoSEQ multiplex PCR, and TCRdb holds only the in-frame ones, with some missing. The table has fewer than 16,000 clones, under 85% seen once; the top ten hold 9.5% to 13%. Specified time point: roughly ten-day in vitro stimulation with candidate neoantigen peptide 5. Their antigens remain unidentified. Sequenced here: cells cultured in vitro, sampled from a patient treated with pembrolizumab. These receptors were obtained from an adult with mismatch repair-deficient cancer.

The chain couples TRBV5-4 to TRBJ2-3; 10 nucleotides agree with TRBD2. The CDR3 contains 16 residues. V lost 4 bases to trimming and J lost 2 bases; unmatched junction nucleotides: 7. The V gene's germline CDR1 is SGHNT and CDR2 YYREEE (reference sequence). The CDR3 protein is CASSPKAGGATDTQYF. In DNA form, the CDR3 reads TGTGCCAGCAGCCCCAAAGCGGGGGGGGCCACAGATACGCAGTATTTT.

This clone was detected a few times. V and J are TRBV5-4 and TRBJ1-5, with D unresolved. This CDR3 spans 14 amino acids. Germline V CDR1 and CDR2: SGHNT, YYREEE (reference sequence). Trimming removed 5 bases from V and 1 base from J, with 10 bases in between. The CDR3 DNA follows: TGTGCCAGCAGGGTAGGAGGGAGCAATCAGCCCCAGCATTTT. Protein sequence: CASRVGGSNQPQHF.

The rearrangement links TRBV9 to TRBJ1-1; D may be TRBD1 (5 bases). V was cut by 0 bases and J by 4 bases, with 10 bases left in between. The CDR3 runs to 14 residues. CDR1 and CDR2 (germline): SGDLS, YYNGEE. This CDR3 reads CASSVEQGATEAFF. CDR3 bases: TGTGCCAGCAGCGTAGAGCAGGGTGCCACTGAAGCTTTCTTT.

This clone has just one count. J is TRBJ2-1 and V is TRBV6-1; D gene unclear. The germline gives CDR1 MNHNS, CDR2 SASEGT. V shed 5 bases and J shed 0 bases, with 11 bases lying between them. This CDR3 is 15 amino acids long. CDR3 nucleotide sequence: TGTGCCAGCAGTCTCCAAGCCCCCTCCTACAATGAGCAGTTCTTC. Its protein product is CASSLQAPSYNEQFF.

The gene calls are TRBV29-1 and TRBJ2-7, with 10 bases fitting TRBD1. With V trimmed by 4 bases and J by 5 bases, 5 bases remained unmatched. The CDR3 covers 13 residues. Germline V gene sequence: CDR1 SQVTM, CDR2 ANQGSEA. The DNA of the CDR3 is TGCAGCGTTGCTCGGGACAGGGGCGACGAGCAGTACTTC. This sequence encodes CSVARDRGDEQYF.

The genes are TRBV19 and TRBJ1-1; no definite D call. This CDR3 spans 12 amino acids. V lost 1 base to trimming and J lost 7 bases, with 7 bases between them. CDR1 LNHDA and CDR2 SQIVND come from the germline V gene (reference sequence). In DNA form, the CDR3 reads TGTGCCAGTAGTATAGGAGGGTTTGAAGCTTTCTTT. Translation: CASSIGGFEAFF. Supplemented by reference TRBV19 and TRBJ1-1, the full variable domain reads DGGITQSPKYLFRKEGQNVTLSCEQNLNHDAMYWYRQDPGQGLRLIYYSQIVNDFQKGDIAEGYSVSREKKESFPLTVTSAQKNPTAFYLCASSIGGFEAFFGQGTRLTVV.

The chain links TRBV27 to TRBJ1-1; D is uncertain. CDR1 is MNHEY, CDR2 SMNVEV, per germline (reference sequence). V was trimmed by 7 bases and J by 2 bases, leaving 14 bases between them. The CDR3 is made up of 14 amino acids. The CDR3 DNA follows: TGTGCCAGCAAGTTGGTTCCGGTAAACACTGAAGCTTTCTTT. Protein sequence: CASKLVPVNTEAFF.

This chain joins TRBV10-2 and TRBJ1-5; D perhaps matches TRBD1 (6 bases). V was pared by 6 bases and J by 1 base, with 10 bases between. The germline V gene has CDR1 WSHSY and CDR2 SAAADI. CDR3 size: 14 residues. The CDR3 sequence: CASRAGQSNQPQHF. CDR3 sequence (DNA): TGCGCCAGCAGGGCCGGACAGAGCAATCAGCCCCAGCATTTT.

The chain is built from TRBV6-6 and TRBJ2-2, with 8 bases aligning to TRBD1. V lost 5 bases, J lost 4 bases, and 3 bases stayed unmatched. The CDR3 loop spans 14 amino acids. Germline V gene data show CDR1 as MNHNY and CDR2 as SVGAGI (reference sequence). This CDR3 is CASSIQGGTGELFF. In DNA form, the CDR3 reads TGTGCCAGCAGTATACAGGGGGGCACCGGGGAGCTGTTTTTT.

The chain joins TRBV12-5 to TRBJ2-2; a weak D match, TRBD2 (6 bases). Per the germline V gene, CDR1 is LGHNT and CDR2 is FRNRAP. Trimming removed 7 bases from V and 3 bases from J, with 21 bases in between. The CDR3 has 17 residues. Here the CDR3 reads CASDHLPGTYDTGELFF. The CDR3 DNA is TGTGCTAGTGACCACCTGCCCGGGACTTATGACACCGGGGAGCTGTTTTTT.

The J gene is TRBJ2-1, the V gene TRBV30; 7 nucleotides agree with TRBD2. Germline V CDR1 and CDR2: GTSNPN, SVGIG (reference sequence). The V gene end was trimmed by 3 bases and the J gene end by 6 bases; junction bases not matched to a gene: 23. This CDR3 has 19 residues. The CDR3 reads CAWSGAGKRAGAGRNEQFF. CDR3 DNA: TGTGCCTGGAGCGGAGCGGGCAAACGGGCGGGAGCCGGTCGCAATGAGCAGTTCTTC.

This clone was recorded only once. The V call is TRBV7-9, the J call TRBJ2-3; D possibly corresponds to TRBD2 (6 bases). Trimming stripped 4 bases from V and 3 bases from J, with 17 bases between. Looked up from germline, CDR1 is SEHNR and CDR2 is FQNEAQ (reference sequence). The CDR3 spans 16 residues. The CDR3 spells CASSSGTPVQTDTQYF. The CDR3 DNA reads as TGTGCCAGCAGCTCCGGGACTCCCGTTCAAACAGATACGCAGTATTTT.

The rearrangement uses TRBV29-1 and TRBJ2-1; no firm D call. Trimming cost V 8 bases and J 7 bases, with 18 bases left between them. This CDR3 has 13 residues. Germline CDR1 SQVTM, CDR2 ANQGSEA. The CDR3 spells CSLCRAYSNEQFF. The CDR3 nucleotides are TGCAGCCTCTGTCGGGCGTATTCAAATGAGCAGTTCTTC.

This chain joins TRBV7-3 and TRBJ1-1; 7 bases map to TRBD1. The junction had 20 bases not matched to a gene; V was cut back by 5 bases and J by 5 bases. CDR3 length equals 18 residues. Germline V lookup: CDR1 SGHTA, CDR2 FQGTGA. CDR3 amino acids: CASSPLIRGQDRVTEAFF. Here the CDR3 DNA reads TGTGCCAGCAGCCCTCTCATTAGGGGCCAAGACAGGGTTACTGAAGCTTTCTTT.

The chain employs TRBV6-5 and TRBJ1-2; D not resolved. The germline gives CDR1 MNHEY, CDR2 SVGAGI. Trimming shortened V by 0 bases and J by 4 bases, and 15 bases separated the two germline ends. The CDR3 totals 16 residues. The CDR3 loop is CASSYSGSRAPYGYTF. As DNA, the CDR3 is TGTGCCAGCAGTTACTCGGGCTCAAGGGCGCCCTATGGCTACACCTTC.

The chain carries TRBV19 and TRBJ2-1, with unresolved D. CDR1 and CDR2 (germline): LNHDA, SQIVND (reference sequence). The CDR3 runs 16 residues. The ends were cut back, 3 bases at V and 0 bases at J, with 12 bases in the middle. The CDR3 is CASSIVGVHSYNEQFF. CDR3 DNA sequence: TGTGCCAGTAGTATCGTTGGCGTACACTCCTACAATGAGCAGTTCTTC.

The V call is TRBV30, the J call TRBJ1-1; D is uncertain. This CDR3 is built from 12 residues. Germline V gene lookup returns CDR1 GTSNPN and CDR2 SVGIG (reference sequence). Trimming left V 4 bases short and J 0 bases short, with 6 bases between. Here the CDR3 DNA reads TGTGCCTGGACCAGGTTGAACACTGAAGCTTTCTTT. Protein product: CAWTRLNTEAFF.

V gene TRBV5-4 combines with J gene TRBJ2-3, with TRBD2 matching 9 bases. V trimming: 4 bases; J trimming: 5 bases; junction bases outside the gene matches: 20. This CDR3 region has 19 residues. Germline values: CDR1 SGHNT, CDR2 YYREEE (reference sequence). The CDR3 DNA follows: TGTGCCAGCAGCAAGCTTGGGATTACTAGCGGGCGGGGTGGAGATACGCAGTATTTT. Encoded protein: CASSKLGITSGRGGDTQYF.

This chain uses TRBV6-6 with TRBJ2-5, with D possibly called TRBD1 or TRBD2 (7 bases each). V shed 6 bases and J shed 5 bases, with 19 bases lying between them. This CDR3 is 15 amino acids long. From germline, CDR1 is MNHNY and CDR2 SVGAGI (reference sequence). The CDR3 DNA is TGTGCCAGCAGAGGGGGCCAGACTAGCCCCGAGACCCAGTACTTC. The encoded protein is CASRGGQTSPETQYF.

The gene calls are TRBV11-2 and TRBJ1-3, with D maybe TRBD1 (5 bases). The CDR3 extends over 14 amino acids. The germline V and J ends were trimmed by 3 bases and 3 bases, with 9 bases remaining between them. Per germline, CDR1 SGHAT and CDR2 FQNNGV. CDR3: CASSLGGFGNTIYF. DNA of the CDR3: TGTGCCAGCAGCTTGGGGGGGTTTGGAAACACCATATATTTT.

V usage is TRBV19 and J usage is TRBJ1-4; no definite D call. Germline values: CDR1 LNHDA, CDR2 SQIVND (reference sequence). V lost 7 bases and J lost 0, with 6 bases in between. The CDR3 runs to 13 residues. The CDR3 reads CASIGPTNEKLFF. DNA for the CDR3: TGTGCCAGTATTGGTCCAACTAATGAAAAACTGTTTTTT.

V is TRBV7-8 and J is TRBJ1-6; no reliable D call. CDR3 length: 14 residues. Germline-derived CDR1 and CDR2 are SGHVS and FQNEAQ. The germline V and J ends were trimmed by 3 bases and 7 bases, with 10 bases remaining between them. The CDR3 reads CASSFLSGNSPLHF. As DNA, the CDR3 is TGTGCCAGCAGCTTTCTTTCTGGCAATTCACCCCTCCACTTT.

The chain combines TRBV18 with TRBJ1-1, with D maybe TRBD1 (5 bases). CDR3 length equals 17 residues. Germline V CDR1 and CDR2: KGHSH, LQKENI. Trimming pared 4 bases from V and 0 bases from J, leaving 18 bases between. CDR3 coding DNA: TGTGCCAGCTCACTGCACAGGCCCGGGGGAATGAACACTGAAGCTTTCTTT. Its protein is CASSLHRPGGMNTEAFF.

This chain joins TRBV9 and TRBJ2-1; D may be TRBD2 (6 bases). The germline gives CDR1 SGDLS, CDR2 YYNGEE. V was clipped by 4 bases and J by 2 bases, with 13 bases between them. CDR3 size: 15 residues. CDR3 amino acids: CASSSSGLPYNEQFF. The CDR3 DNA sequence: TGTGCCAGCAGCTCAAGCGGACTACCCTACAATGAGCAGTTCTTC.

The gene calls are TRBV30 and TRBJ2-7; D ambiguous. V shed 0 bases and J shed 3 bases, with 12 bases lying between them. This CDR3 spans 14 amino acids. Germline CDR1 reads GTSNPN; CDR2 reads SVGIG (reference sequence). The CDR3 is CAWSVGLLYYEQYF. The CDR3, as DNA: TGTGCCTGGAGTGTCGGGCTCCTTTACTACGAGCAGTACTTC. Based on the CDR3 plus reference TRBV30 and TRBJ2-7, the full variable domain is SQTIHQWPATLVQPVGSPLSLECTVEGTSNPNLYWYRQAAGRGLQLLFYSVGIGQISSEVPQNLSASRPQDRQFILSSKKLLLSDSGFYLCAWSVGLLYYEQYFGPGTRLTVT.

The V call is TRBV27, the J call TRBJ2-7; D is unresolved. There are 14 residues in the CDR3. V gave up 0 bases and J gave up 2 bases, with 8 bases separating them. CDR1 is MNHEY, CDR2 SMNVEV, per germline (reference sequence). Here the CDR3 reads CASSLSVGTYEQYF. CDR3 nucleotide sequence: TGTGCCAGCAGTTTATCGGTGGGAACCTACGAGCAGTACTTC.

This clone has just a few counts. This chain joins TRBV6-1 and TRBJ2-3; D tentatively fits TRBD1 or TRBD2 (5 bases each). The V end was cut by 3 bases, the J end by 2 bases, with 9 bases between. From germline, CDR1 is MNHNS and CDR2 SASEGT. The CDR3 extends over 14 amino acids. The CDR3 nucleotides read TGTGCCAGCAGTGATCGAGGGGTCACAGATACGCAGTATTTT. Translating it yields CASSDRGVTDTQYF.

This chain connects TRBV19 to TRBJ1-2, with a tentative D call TRBD1 (6 bases). V lost 0 bases, J lost 8 bases, and 19 bases lay in between. This CDR3 has 16 amino acids. CDR1 is LNHDA, CDR2 SQIVND, per germline (reference sequence). The CDR3 loop is CASSIDRRDIIGGYTF. As DNA, the CDR3 is TGTGCCAGTAGTATAGATCGCCGGGACATAATAGGGGGCTACACCTTC.

The chain combines TRBV27 with TRBJ2-7; a possible D gene is TRBD1 (6 bases). The germline gives CDR1 MNHEY, CDR2 SMNVEV (reference sequence). The ends were cut back, 5 bases at V and 6 bases at J, with 20 bases in the middle. This CDR3 is 15 amino acids long. The CDR3 nucleotides are TGTGCCAGCAGTGCGGTCGGAACAGGGACGCCCGAGCAGTACTTC. Its translation: CASSAVGTGTPEQYF.